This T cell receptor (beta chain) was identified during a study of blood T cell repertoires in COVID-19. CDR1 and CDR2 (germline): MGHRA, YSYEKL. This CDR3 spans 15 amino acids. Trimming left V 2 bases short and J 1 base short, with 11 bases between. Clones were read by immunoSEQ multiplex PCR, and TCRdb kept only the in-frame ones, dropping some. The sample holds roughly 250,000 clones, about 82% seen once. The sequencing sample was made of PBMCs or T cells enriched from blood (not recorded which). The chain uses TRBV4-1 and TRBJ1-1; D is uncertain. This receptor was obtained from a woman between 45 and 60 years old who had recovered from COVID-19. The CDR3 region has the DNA TGCGCCAGCAGCCAACCCAGGCAAGGGAACACTGAAGCTTTCTTT. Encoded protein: CASSQPRQGNTEAFF.